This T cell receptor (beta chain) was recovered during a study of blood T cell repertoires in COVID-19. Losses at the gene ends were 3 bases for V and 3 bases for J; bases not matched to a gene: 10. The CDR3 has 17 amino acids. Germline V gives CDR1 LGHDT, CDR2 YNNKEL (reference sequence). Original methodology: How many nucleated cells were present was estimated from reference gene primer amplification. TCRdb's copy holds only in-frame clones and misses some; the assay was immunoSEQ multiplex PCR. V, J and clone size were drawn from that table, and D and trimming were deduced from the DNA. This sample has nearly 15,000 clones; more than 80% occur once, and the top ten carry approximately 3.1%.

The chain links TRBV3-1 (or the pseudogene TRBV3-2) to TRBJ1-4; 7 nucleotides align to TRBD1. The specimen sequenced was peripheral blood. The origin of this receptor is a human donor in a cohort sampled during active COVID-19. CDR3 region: CASSQTPGQPPNEKLFF. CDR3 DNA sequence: TGTGCCAGCAGCCAGACCCCGGGACAGCCACCTAATGAAAAACTGTTTTTT.